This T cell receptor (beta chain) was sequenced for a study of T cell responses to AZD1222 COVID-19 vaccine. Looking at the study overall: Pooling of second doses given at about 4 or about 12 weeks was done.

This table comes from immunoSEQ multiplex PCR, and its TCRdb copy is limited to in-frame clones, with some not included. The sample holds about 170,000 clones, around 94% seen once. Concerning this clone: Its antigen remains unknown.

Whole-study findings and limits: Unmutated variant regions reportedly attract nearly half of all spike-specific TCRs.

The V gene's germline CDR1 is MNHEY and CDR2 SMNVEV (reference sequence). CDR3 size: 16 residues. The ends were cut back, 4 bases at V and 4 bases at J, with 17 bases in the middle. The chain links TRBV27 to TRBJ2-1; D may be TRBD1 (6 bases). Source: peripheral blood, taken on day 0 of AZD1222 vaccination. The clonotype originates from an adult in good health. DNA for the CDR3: TGTGCCAGCAGTTCCTTCAAACAGGGTAGTTACAATGAGCAGTTCTTC. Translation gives CASSSFKQGSYNEQFF.